This T cell receptor (beta chain) was recovered during a study of neurological immune-mediated disorders. Overall study findings and caveats: There were no CDR3 amino acid sequences shared by expanded clones across subjects, a result suggesting private repertoires in all groups.

Germline lookup yields CDR1 DFQATT and CDR2 SNEGSKA (reference sequence). V lost 2 bases and J lost 7; bases outside the gene matches: 6. The CDR3 has 14 amino acids. This clonotype showed up many times. Its matching antigen is unknown. Every sequencing run returned over 170 million TCR-beta sequences, which were derived from 15-18 subjects. TCRdb redid the calling of the 5' RACE reads with MiXCR, one entry per CDR3 protein. This table has about 120,000 distinct CDR3 sequences, more than 2.5% appearing once. The genes are TRBV20-1 and TRBJ2-1; the match to TRBD2 covers 9 bases. Sequencing input: PBMCs. The TCR sequence derives from a woman in her 30s with multiple sclerosis. The CDR3 nucleotides read TGCAGTGCTAGATTTAGCGGGAGAAGAAATGAGCAGTTCTTC. This sequence encodes CSARFSGRRNEQFF.